This T cell receptor beta chain was obtained from a study of shared clonotypes between healthy human individuals. Assay: immunoSEQ multiplex PCR; the TCRdb copy retains only in-frame clones and omits some. The sample has around 750,000 clones, roughly 70% seen once. Trimming took 2 bases from V and 7 from J; bases not matched to a gene: 6. This CDR3 is 15 amino acids long. Germline loops: CDR1 SGHRS, CDR2 YFSETQ. This clone has just a few counts. The sample comprised memory CD4+ T cells sorted from blood. Described subset: CD45RA-negative fraction. This receptor was identified in a woman aged 30 to 39 in good health. The chain has TRBV5-1 and TRBJ2-2; 9 bases agree with TRBD2. CDR3 protein: CASSFLAGVGGELFF. Written as DNA, the CDR3 is TGCGCCAGCAGCTTCTTAGCGGGAGTAGGCGGGGAGCTGTTTTTT.